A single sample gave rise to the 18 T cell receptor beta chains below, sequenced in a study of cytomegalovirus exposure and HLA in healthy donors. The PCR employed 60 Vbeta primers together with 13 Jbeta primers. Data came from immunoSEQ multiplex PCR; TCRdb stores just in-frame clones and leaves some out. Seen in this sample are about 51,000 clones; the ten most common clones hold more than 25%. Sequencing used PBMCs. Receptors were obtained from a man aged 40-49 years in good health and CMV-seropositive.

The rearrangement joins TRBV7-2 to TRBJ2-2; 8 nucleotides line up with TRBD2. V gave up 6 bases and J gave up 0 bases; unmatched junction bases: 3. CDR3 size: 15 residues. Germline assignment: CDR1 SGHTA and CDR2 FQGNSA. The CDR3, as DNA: TGTGCCAGCAGTCGCGGGGGGTCGAACACCGGGGAGCTGTTTTTT. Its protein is CASSRGGSNTGELFF.

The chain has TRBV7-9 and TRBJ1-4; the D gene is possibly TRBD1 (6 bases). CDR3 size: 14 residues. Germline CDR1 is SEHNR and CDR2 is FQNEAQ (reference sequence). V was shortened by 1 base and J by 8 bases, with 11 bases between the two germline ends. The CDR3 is CASSLVRGDEKLFF. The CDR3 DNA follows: TGTGCCAGCAGCTTAGTCAGGGGAGACGAAAAACTGTTTTTT.

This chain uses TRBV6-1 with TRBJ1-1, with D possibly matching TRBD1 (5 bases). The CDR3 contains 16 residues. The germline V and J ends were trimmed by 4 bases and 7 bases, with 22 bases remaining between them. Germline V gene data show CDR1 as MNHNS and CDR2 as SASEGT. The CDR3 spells CASSAMVGLQVHEAFF. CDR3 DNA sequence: TGTGCCAGCAGTGCCATGGTGGGCCTACAGGTCCATGAAGCTTTCTTT.

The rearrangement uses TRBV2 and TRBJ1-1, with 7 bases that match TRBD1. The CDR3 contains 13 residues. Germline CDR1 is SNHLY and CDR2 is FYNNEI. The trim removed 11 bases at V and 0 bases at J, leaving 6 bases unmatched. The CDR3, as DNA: TGTGCCGGGACGGGACAGATGAACACTGAAGCTTTCTTT. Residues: CAGTGQMNTEAFF.

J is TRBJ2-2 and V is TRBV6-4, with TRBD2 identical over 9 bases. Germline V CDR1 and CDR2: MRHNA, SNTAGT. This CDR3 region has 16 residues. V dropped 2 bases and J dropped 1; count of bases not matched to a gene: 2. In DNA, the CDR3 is TGTGCCAGCAGTGACCAAGCGGGAGGGAACACCGGGGAGCTGTTTTTT. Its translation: CASSDQAGGNTGELFF.

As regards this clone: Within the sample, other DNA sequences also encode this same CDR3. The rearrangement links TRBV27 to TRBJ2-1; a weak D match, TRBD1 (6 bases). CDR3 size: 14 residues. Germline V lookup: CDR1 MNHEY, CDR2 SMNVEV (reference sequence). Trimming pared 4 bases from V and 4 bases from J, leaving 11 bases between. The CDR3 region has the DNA TGTGCCAGCAGTTCGGGCGGACAGTACAATGAGCAGTTCTTC. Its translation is CASSSGGQYNEQFF.

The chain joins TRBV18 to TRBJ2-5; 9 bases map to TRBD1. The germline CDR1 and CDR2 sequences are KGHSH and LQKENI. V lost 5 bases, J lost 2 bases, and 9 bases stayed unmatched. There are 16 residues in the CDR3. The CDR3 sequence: CASSRTGVGYQETQYF. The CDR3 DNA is TGTGCCAGCTCAAGGACAGGGGTGGGGTATCAAGAGACCCAGTACTTC. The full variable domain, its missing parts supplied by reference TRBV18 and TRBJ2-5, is NAGVMQNPRHLVRRRGQEARLRCSPMKGHSHVYWYRQLPEEGLKFMVYLQKENIIDESGMPKERFSAEFPKEGPSILRIQQVVRGDSAAYFCASSRTGVGYQETQYFGPGTRLLVL.

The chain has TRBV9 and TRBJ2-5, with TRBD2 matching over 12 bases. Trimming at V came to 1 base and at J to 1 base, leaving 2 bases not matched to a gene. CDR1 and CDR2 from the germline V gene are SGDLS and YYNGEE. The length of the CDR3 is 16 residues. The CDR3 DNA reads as TGTGCCAGCAGCGTACTAGCGGGAGGGCCCCAAGAGACCCAGTACTTC. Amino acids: CASSVLAGGPQETQYF.

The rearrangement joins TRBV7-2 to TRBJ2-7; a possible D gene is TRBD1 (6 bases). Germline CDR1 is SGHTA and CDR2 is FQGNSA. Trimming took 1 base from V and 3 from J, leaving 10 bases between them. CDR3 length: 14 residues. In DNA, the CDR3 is TGTGCCAGCAGCTTAGGCGGACAGTACTACGAGCAGTACTTC. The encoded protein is CASSLGGQYYEQYF. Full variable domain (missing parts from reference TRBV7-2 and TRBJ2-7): GAGVSQSPSNKVTEKGKDVELRCDPISGHTALYWYRQSLGQGLEFLIYFQGNSAPDKSGLPSDRFSAERTGGSVSTLTIQRTQQEDSAVYLCASSLGGQYYEQYFGPGTRLTVT.

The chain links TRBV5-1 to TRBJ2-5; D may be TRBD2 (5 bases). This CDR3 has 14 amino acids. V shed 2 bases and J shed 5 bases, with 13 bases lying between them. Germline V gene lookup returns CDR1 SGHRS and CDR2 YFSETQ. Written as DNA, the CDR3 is TGCGCCAGCAGCTTTGGAGGCAGTCCGGAGACCCAGTACTTC. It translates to CASSFGGSPETQYF.

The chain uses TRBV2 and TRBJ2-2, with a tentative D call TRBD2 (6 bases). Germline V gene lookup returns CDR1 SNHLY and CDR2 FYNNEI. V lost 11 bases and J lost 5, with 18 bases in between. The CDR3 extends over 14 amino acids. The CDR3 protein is CAGAGGSRTGELFF. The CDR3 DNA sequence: TGTGCCGGAGCGGGCGGGTCCAGAACCGGGGAGCTGTTTTTT.

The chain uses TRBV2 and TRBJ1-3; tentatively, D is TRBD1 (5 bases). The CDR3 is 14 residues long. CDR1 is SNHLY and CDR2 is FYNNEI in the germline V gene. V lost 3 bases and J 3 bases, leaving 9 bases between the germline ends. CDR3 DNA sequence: TGTGCCAGCAGTGAGGCGGGGGTTGGAAACACCATATATTTT. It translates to CASSEAGVGNTIYF.

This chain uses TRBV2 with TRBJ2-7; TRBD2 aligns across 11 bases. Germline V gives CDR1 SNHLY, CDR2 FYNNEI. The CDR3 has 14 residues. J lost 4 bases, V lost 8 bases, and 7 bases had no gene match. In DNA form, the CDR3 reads TGTGCCAGCCTCCAACTAGCGGGGGTATACGAGCAGTACTTC. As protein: CASLQLAGVYEQYF.

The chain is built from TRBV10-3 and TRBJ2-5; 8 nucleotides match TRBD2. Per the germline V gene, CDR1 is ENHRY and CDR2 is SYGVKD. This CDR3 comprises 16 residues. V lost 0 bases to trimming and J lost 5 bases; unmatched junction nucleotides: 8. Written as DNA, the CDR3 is TGTGCCATCAGTGAGTCAGCAGCGGGAGTCTGGGAGACCCAGTACTTC. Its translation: CAISESAAGVWETQYF.

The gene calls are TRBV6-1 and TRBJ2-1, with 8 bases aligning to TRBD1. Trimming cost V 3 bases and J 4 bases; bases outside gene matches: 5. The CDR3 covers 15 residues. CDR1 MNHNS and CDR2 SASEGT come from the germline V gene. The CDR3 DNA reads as TGTGCCAGCAGTGATCGCCAGGGGGCTTACAATGAGCAGTTCTTC. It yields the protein CASSDRQGAYNEQFF.

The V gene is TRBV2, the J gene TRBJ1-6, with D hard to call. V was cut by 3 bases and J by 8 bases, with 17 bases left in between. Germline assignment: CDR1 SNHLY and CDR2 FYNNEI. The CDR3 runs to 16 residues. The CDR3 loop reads CASSDHSSGIHSPLHF. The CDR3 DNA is TGTGCCAGCAGTGATCATAGCTCCGGGATTCATTCACCCCTCCACTTT.

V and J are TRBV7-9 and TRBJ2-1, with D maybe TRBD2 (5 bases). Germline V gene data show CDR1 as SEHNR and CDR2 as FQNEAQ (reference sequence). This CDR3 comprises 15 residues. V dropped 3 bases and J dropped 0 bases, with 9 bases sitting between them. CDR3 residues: CASSFGVSSYNEQFF. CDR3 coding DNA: TGTGCCAGCAGCTTCGGGGTTAGCTCCTACAATGAGCAGTTCTTC.

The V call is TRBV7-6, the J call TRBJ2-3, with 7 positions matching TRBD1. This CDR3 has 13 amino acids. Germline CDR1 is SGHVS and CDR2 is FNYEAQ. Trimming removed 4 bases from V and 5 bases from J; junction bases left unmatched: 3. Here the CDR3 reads CASSWDRKDTQYF. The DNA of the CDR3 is TGTGCCAGCAGCTGGGACAGAAAAGATACGCAGTATTTT.